Below are 8 T cell receptor beta chains sequenced from a single sample in a study of T cell responses to AZD1222 COVID-19 vaccine. Clones were sequenced by immunoSEQ multiplex PCR, and TCRdb holds only the in-frame ones, with some missing. Of approximately 150,000 clones detected, roughly 90% appear once; the ten largest clones hold around 4.5%. The material sequenced was peripheral blood, taken 28 days after the second AZD1222 dose. The receptor set was obtained from an adult who received the AZD1222 COVID-19 vaccine.

In DNA, the CDR3 is TGTGCCAGCAGCCAACCCTTGGGAGGGGAGGATGAAAAACTGTTTTTT. Encoded protein: CASSQPLGGEDEKLFF. The chain uses TRBV3-1 (or the pseudogene TRBV3-2) and TRBJ1-4; D is perhaps TRBD1 (5 bases). The CDR3 runs 16 residues. The germline V gene has CDR1 LGHDT and CDR2 YNNKEL (reference sequence). The V and J ends lost 2 bases and 6 bases respectively, with 16 bases between them.

Only one count was recorded for this clone. The chain links TRBV20-1 to TRBJ1-2; unclear D gene. The CDR3 sequence is 11 residues long. The germline gives CDR1 DFQATT, CDR2 SNEGSKA (reference sequence). Trimming cost V 2 bases and J 8 bases, with 9 bases left between them. Here the CDR3 DNA reads TGCAGTGCTAGACCCGGCGGGGGCTACACCTTC. Amino acids: CSARPGGGYTF.

This clone was seen a handful of times. The rearrangement uses TRBV6-5 and TRBJ2-5; tentatively, D is TRBD2 (6 bases). The CDR3 length is 14 residues. Germline V gives CDR1 MNHEY, CDR2 SVGAGI. Trimming took 4 bases from V and 3 from J, leaving 12 bases between them. Written as DNA, the CDR3 is TGTGCCAGCAGTTTAAGTGGCGGGAAAGAGACCCAGTACTTC. Its translation is CASSLSGGKETQYF.

As regards this clone: Within the sample, other DNA sequences also encode this same CDR3. The chain uses TRBV19 and TRBJ1-1; D is ambiguous. CDR1 is LNHDA, CDR2 SQIVND, per germline (reference sequence). V was trimmed by 3 bases and J by 1 base, leaving 6 bases between them. This CDR3 is built from 13 residues. The CDR3 DNA reads as TGTGCCAGTAGTATTAGAGAGAACACTGAAGCTTTCTTT. The encoded protein is CASSIRENTEAFF. Supplemented by reference TRBV19 and TRBJ1-1, the full variable domain reads DGGITQSPKYLFRKEGQNVTLSCEQNLNHDAMYWYRQDPGQGLRLIYYSQIVNDFQKGDIAEGYSVSREKKESFPLTVTSAQKNPTAFYLCASSIRENTEAFFGQGTRLTVV.

Comment on this clone: No DNA is shown, since the ends of the CDR3 on it are uncertain; the CDR3 is the one TCRdb lists. The chain carries TRBV12-2 and TRBJ2-7; the table names TRBD1, a call not compared with the DNA. TRBV12-2 is reported as a pseudogene. The CDR3 totals 15 residues, both ends included. CDR3 sequence reads: CASRFGTGISYEQYF.

The chain has TRBV15 and TRBJ1-5; no reliable D call. Germline CDR1 and CDR2: LNHNV and YYDKDF (reference sequence). The V end lost 11 bases, the J end lost 4 bases, and 15 bases lay between the germline ends. This CDR3 region has 13 residues. The CDR3 protein is CASGGGLNQPQHF. CDR3 DNA: TGTGCCTCCGGAGGCGGCCTTAATCAGCCCCAGCATTTT.

V usage is TRBV3-1 (or the pseudogene TRBV3-2) and J usage is TRBJ2-5; TRBD2 matches 7 bases. The CDR3 has 14 amino acids. V shed 6 bases, J shed 2 bases, and the junction held 6 bases outside the gene matches. Germline loops: CDR1 LGHDT, CDR2 YNNKEL (reference sequence). The CDR3: CASRVSGAQETQYF. Here the CDR3 DNA reads TGTGCCAGCAGGGTGAGCGGGGCGCAAGAGACCCAGTACTTC.

The chain links TRBV5-4 to TRBJ1-2; 7 positions match TRBD1. Germline lookup yields CDR1 SGHNT and CDR2 YYREEE (reference sequence). This CDR3 has 14 residues. Trimming at V came to 3 bases and at J to 4 bases, leaving 6 bases not matched to a gene. CDR3 sequence reads: CASSSDRDAYGYTF. The CDR3 DNA reads TGTGCCAGCAGCTCCGACAGGGATGCCTATGGCTACACCTTC.